These 5 T cell receptor beta chains share one sample of origin, sequenced in a study of CD8+ T cells in alopecia areata. Investigators isolated RNA and reverse transcribed it into cDNA to act as the sequencing template. Clones were sequenced by immunoSEQ multiplex PCR, and TCRdb holds only the in-frame ones, with some missing. The sample shows more than 150,000 clones, 51% of them seen only once. Indicated treatment: oral pan-JAK inhibitor, 5-10 mg twice daily. This material consisted of CD8+ T cells sorted from blood, taken around week 52, from a patient treated with tofacitinib. These receptors were obtained from a human donor with alopecia areata.

V gene TRBV27 combines with J gene TRBJ2-1, with 8 bases lining up with TRBD1. Germline assignment: CDR1 MNHEY and CDR2 SMNVEV (reference sequence). Trimming cost V 3 bases and J 4 bases; bases outside gene matches: 8. The CDR3 runs 16 residues. CDR3 sequence: CASSFGPGQAYNEQFF. CDR3 in DNA: TGTGCCAGCAGTTTCGGCCCGGGACAGGCTTACAATGAGCAGTTCTTC.

Concerning this clone: This specimen includes other DNA sequences encoding the same CDR3. The J gene is TRBJ2-1, the V gene TRBV9; TRBD2 matches at 14 bases. Looked up from germline, CDR1 is SGDLS and CDR2 is YYNGEE. This CDR3 is built from 17 residues. V shed 2 bases, J shed 4 bases, and the junction held 5 bases outside the gene matches. Here the CDR3 DNA reads TGTGCCAGCAGCGTCGGGACTAGCGGGGGACCATACAATGAGCAGTTCTTC. Encoded protein: CASSVGTSGGPYNEQFF.

The chain links TRBV15 to TRBJ1-3, with unresolved D. Deletions cut 9 bases from V and 2 bases from J, with 11 bases between. Germline V gives CDR1 LNHNV, CDR2 YYDKDF (reference sequence). This CDR3 contains 13 residues. The CDR3, as DNA: TGTGCCACTACGCCCCTCGCTGGAAACACCATATATTTT. It is translated as CATTPLAGNTIYF.

The chain uses TRBV13 and TRBJ2-7, with D perhaps matching TRBD1 (6 bases). Germline V CDR1 and CDR2: PRHDT, FYEKMQ (reference sequence). Between the trimmed V and J ends, which lost 7 bases and 5 bases, there was a span of 18 bases. The CDR3 totals 14 residues. The CDR3 spells CASILQGTGHEQYF. CDR3 DNA sequence: TGTGCCAGCATCCTACAGGGAACAGGCCACGAGCAGTACTTC. The full variable domain, with the rest looked up from reference TRBV13 and TRBJ2-7, is AAGVIQSPRHLIKEKRETATLKCYPIPRHDTVYWYQQGPGQDPQFLISFYEKMQSDKGSIPDRFSAQQFSDYHSELNMSSLELGDSALYFCASILQGTGHEQYFGPGTRLTVT.

The rearrangement uses TRBV2 and TRBJ2-2; D not certain. Trimming left V 11 bases short and J 3 bases short, with 10 bases between. Germline lookup yields CDR1 SNHLY and CDR2 FYNNEI. This CDR3 is 12 amino acids long. CDR3 amino acids: CAPLDDTGELFF. The CDR3 region has the DNA TGTGCCCCCTTGGATGACACCGGGGAGCTGTTTTTT.